The source of this T cell receptor (beta chain) is a study of T cells after yellow fever vaccination. The CDR3 loop spans 14 amino acids. V shed 4 bases and J 5 bases; nucleotides not matched to a gene: 5. CDR1 is SGHRS and CDR2 is YFSETQ in the germline V gene. MiXCR, applied by TCRdb to the 5' RACE reads, yields one record per CDR3 protein. The data hold roughly 400,000 distinct CDR3 sequences, with approximately 19% observed a single time. The TCR comes from a man aged 18 to 29 who received the YFV17D yellow fever vaccine. The chain links TRBV5-1 to TRBJ2-5; TRBD1 aligns across 10 bases. The sample consisted of PBMCs, taken before the yellow fever booster vaccination. The CDR3 is CASSQGQGKETQYF. CDR3 nucleotide sequence: TGCGCCAGCAGCCAGGGACAGGGGAAGGAGACCCAGTACTTC. The variable domain in full, completed from reference TRBV5-1 and TRBJ2-5, reads KAGVTQTPRYLIKTRGQQVTLSCSPISGHRSVSWYQQTPGQGLQFLFEYFSETQRNKGNFPGRFSGRQFSNSRSEMNVSTLELGDSALYLCASSQGQGKETQYFGPGTRLLVL.